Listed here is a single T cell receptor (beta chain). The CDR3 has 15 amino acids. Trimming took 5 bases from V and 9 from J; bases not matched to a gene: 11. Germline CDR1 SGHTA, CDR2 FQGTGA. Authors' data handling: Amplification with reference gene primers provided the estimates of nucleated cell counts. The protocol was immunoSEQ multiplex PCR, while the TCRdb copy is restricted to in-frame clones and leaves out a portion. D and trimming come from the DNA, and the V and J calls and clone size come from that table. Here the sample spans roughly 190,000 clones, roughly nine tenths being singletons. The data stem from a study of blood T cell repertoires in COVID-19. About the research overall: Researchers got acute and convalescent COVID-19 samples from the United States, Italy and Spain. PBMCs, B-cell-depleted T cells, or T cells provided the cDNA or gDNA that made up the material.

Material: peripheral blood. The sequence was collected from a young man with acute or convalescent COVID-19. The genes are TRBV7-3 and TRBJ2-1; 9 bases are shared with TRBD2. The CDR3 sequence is CASSPARTSVLEQFF. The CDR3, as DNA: TGTGCCAGCAGCCCCGCCCGGACTAGCGTACTTGAGCAGTTCTTC.